This TCR beta chain is drawn from a study of OX40 agonist ivuxolimab in advanced cancers. CDR1 MNHEY and CDR2 SMNVEV come from the germline V gene (reference sequence). V shed 6 bases and J shed 8 bases, with 13 bases lying between them. This CDR3 is 13 amino acids long. The assay was immunoSEQ multiplex PCR, and TCRdb's table has in-frame clones only and misses some. The table lists 98,000 or so clones, 91% of them singletons, with roughly 2.6% in the top ten. This sequence originates from an adult with an advanced solid tumor such as melanoma, head and neck, liver or kidney cancer. The chain uses TRBV27 and TRBJ2-2; no reliable D call. The sequencing used CD4+ or CD8+ T cells sorted from blood, collected in a trial of the OX40 agonist ivuxolimab. CDR3 residues: CASSRRVSGELFF. The CDR3 region has the DNA TGTGCCAGCAGCCGTCGTGTTTCTGGGGAGCTGTTTTTT.